The next 17 T cell receptor beta chains were all read from a single sample in a study of radiotherapy plus CTLA-4 blockade in lung cancer. Generated by immunoSEQ multiplex PCR, the TCRdb table keeps only in-frame clones and is missing some. The table lists about 14,000 clones, about two thirds of them singletons. The material was peripheral blood, obtained from a patient treated with radiotherapy plus ipilimumab. These receptors all come from a human donor with non-small cell lung cancer whose response to radiotherapy plus ipilimumab could not be evaluated.

Only one count was recorded for this clone. The rearrangement joins TRBV2 to TRBJ2-7; 9 bases line up with TRBD1. Germline trimming cut 6 bases from V and 5 bases from J; bases unmatched to any gene: 8. CDR3 size: 14 residues. Germline CDR1 SNHLY, CDR2 FYNNEI. This chain's CDR3 is CASRDRGSPHEQYV. The DNA for the CDR3 is TGTGCCAGCAGGGACAGGGGATCTCCCCACGAGCAGTACGTC.

This clone has a handful of counts. The V gene is TRBV7-9, the J gene TRBJ2-7; TRBD1 agrees at 7 bases. V gave up 7 bases and J gave up 3 bases; unmatched junction bases: 12. In germline, CDR1 is SEHNR, CDR2 FQNEAQ (reference sequence). This CDR3 has 15 amino acids. CDR3 residues: CASITSGTAIYEQYF. The CDR3 DNA is TGTGCCAGCATTACATCCGGGACAGCGATCTACGAGCAGTACTTC.

The chain carries TRBV5-4 and TRBJ2-7; D call uncertain. The V and J ends lost 1 base and 5 bases respectively, with 10 bases between them. CDR3 length: 13 residues. Germline V gene sequence: CDR1 SGHNT, CDR2 YYREEE (reference sequence). CDR3 sequence: CASSLSARDEQYF. In nucleotides, the CDR3 is TGTGCCAGCAGCTTGTCGGCACGGGACGAGCAGTACTTC.

This clone occurred once. V and J are TRBV11-3 and TRBJ2-3, with D perhaps matching TRBD2 (5 bases). V lost 0 bases and J lost 7, with 11 bases in between. The CDR3 has 14 residues. Germline V gives CDR1 SGHNT, CDR2 YENEEA. Here the CDR3 reads CASSLDRSSHTQYF. The CDR3 DNA reads as TGTGCCAGCAGCTTAGATCGTTCTAGCCATACGCAGTATTTT.

This clone has a handful of counts. The chain couples TRBV4-1 to TRBJ1-6; TRBD1 agrees at 8 bases. This CDR3 region has 17 residues. V dropped 0 bases and J dropped 9; count of bases not matched to a gene: 10. Germline V CDR1 and CDR2: MGHRA, YSYEKL. The CDR3 loop reads CASSQDLRVQGASPLHF. In nucleotides, the CDR3 is TGCGCCAGCAGCCAAGATCTTAGGGTCCAGGGGGCTTCACCCCTCCACTTT.

This clone showed up many times. J is TRBJ1-1 and V is TRBV29-1; a weak D match, TRBD1 (6 bases). The ends were cut back, 6 bases at V and 8 bases at J, with 13 bases in the middle. Germline-derived CDR1 and CDR2 are SQVTM and ANQGSEA. The CDR3 extends over 11 amino acids. The CDR3 reads CSVAEGQEAFF. Here the CDR3 DNA reads TGCAGCGTGGCTGAAGGACAGGAAGCTTTCTTT.

The V gene is TRBV27, the J gene TRBJ2-6; D gene uncertain. CDR1 and CDR2 (germline): MNHEY, SMNVEV (reference sequence). V was trimmed by 6 bases and J by 1 base, leaving 4 bases between them. The CDR3 is made up of 13 amino acids. CDR3 in DNA: TGTGCCAGCAGCCCTTCTGGGGCCAACGTCCTGACTTTC. Its protein is CASSPSGANVLTF.

V usage is TRBV25-1 and J usage is TRBJ2-7, with 10 nucleotides matching TRBD1. The length of the CDR3 is 16 residues. Germline assignment: CDR1 MGHDK and CDR2 SYGVNS. The V and J ends lost 1 base and 1 base, in that order; junction bases with no gene match: 4. This CDR3 reads CASSEFRQGASYEQYF. The CDR3 DNA sequence: TGTGCCAGCAGTGAATTTCGACAGGGGGCTTCCTACGAGCAGTACTTC.

The gene calls are TRBV10-2 and TRBJ2-5, with a possible D match to TRBD1 (6 bases). The J call is uncertain, as TRBJ2-7 better fits the DNA end. Looked up from germline, CDR1 is WSHSY and CDR2 is SAAADI. This CDR3 contains 15 residues. The CDR3 sequence: CASKPGQKSSYEQYF. The CDR3 DNA follows: TGCGCCAGCAAGCCCGGACAGAAGAGCTCCTACGAGCAGTACTTC.

This clone was picked up a small number of times. V usage is TRBV5-1 and J usage is TRBJ2-1; 13 nucleotides agree with TRBD2. Germline-derived CDR1 and CDR2 are SGHRS and YFSETQ. The ends lost 4 bases at V and 8 bases at J; junction bases unmatched: 9. The CDR3 is made up of 16 amino acids. CDR3 DNA sequence: TGCGCCAGCAGCACGGGACTAGCGGGGTCTAACCATGAGCAGTTCTTC. Translation: CASSTGLAGSNHEQFF.

This clone showed up just a few times. This rearrangement joins TRBV5-6 to TRBJ1-5; weak D call: TRBD1 (6 bases). The V gene's germline CDR1 is SGHDT and CDR2 YYEEEE. The CDR3 runs 15 residues. V gave up 0 bases and J gave up 4 bases, with 11 bases separating them. CDR3 sequence reads: CASSLGTQGNQPQHF. For the CDR3, the DNA is TGTGCCAGCAGCTTGGGGACTCAGGGGAATCAGCCCCAGCATTTT.

This clone is judged medium-sized. The rearrangement joins TRBV15 to TRBJ2-5; D uncertain. CDR1 and CDR2 from the germline V gene are LNHNV and YYDKDF (reference sequence). This CDR3 is 13 amino acids long. V lost 1 base and J lost 5, with 8 bases in between. The CDR3 reads CATSRAYLETQYF. The CDR3 nucleotides are TGTGCCACCAGCAGAGCCTATCTGGAGACCCAGTACTTC.

The chain joins TRBV5-1 to TRBJ1-1, with 8 bases identical to TRBD1. CDR1 is SGHRS, CDR2 YFSETQ, per germline. CDR3 size: 14 residues. The V gene end was trimmed by 4 bases and the J gene end by 2 bases; junction bases not matched to a gene: 4. The CDR3 loop reads CASSTGGRNTEAFF. CDR3 nucleotides: TGCGCCAGCAGCACAGGGGGAAGAAACACTGAAGCTTTCTTT.

V gene TRBV18 combines with J gene TRBJ2-2; D perhaps matches TRBD1 (5 bases). The V gene lost 3 bases and the J gene lost 4 bases, with 18 bases spanning the gap. Germline values: CDR1 KGHSH, CDR2 LQKENI. CDR3 length: 17 residues. Written as DNA, the CDR3 is TGTGCCAGCTCACCGAGATCAGGGAACTCCTTCACCGGGGAGCTGTTTTTT. The encoded protein is CASSPRSGNSFTGELFF.

This clone qualifies as medium-sized. The chain couples TRBV5-4 to TRBJ1-5; a weak D match, TRBD1 (6 bases). Germline V lookup: CDR1 SGHNT, CDR2 YYREEE (reference sequence). Between the trimmed V and J ends, which lost 0 bases and 11 bases, there was a span of 15 bases. This CDR3 comprises 14 residues. CDR3 DNA: TGTGCCAGCAGCTTGGCGGGGGCCGGGGGGGCCCAGCATTTT. Translating gives CASSLAGAGGAQHF.

The sample holds a few counts of this clone. This chain connects TRBV2 to TRBJ2-5; D may be TRBD2 (5 bases). The V gene's germline CDR1 is SNHLY and CDR2 FYNNEI. V gave up 6 bases and J gave up 2 bases, with 10 bases separating them. This CDR3 is built from 13 residues. The CDR3 loop reads CASSRGEQETQYF. The DNA for the CDR3 is TGTGCCAGCAGCCGGGGAGAACAAGAGACCCAGTACTTC.

The chain joins TRBV27 to TRBJ2-7; D is possibly TRBD2 (6 bases). From germline, CDR1 is MNHEY and CDR2 SMNVEV (reference sequence). V was pared by 5 bases and J by 0 bases, with 14 bases between. The CDR3 is 15 amino acids. In DNA form, the CDR3 reads TGTGCCAGCAGTCCGGGGTTGGGGGGCTCCTACGAGCAGTACTTC. The encoded protein is CASSPGLGGSYEQYF.